These T cell receptor beta chains were read from a single sample in a study of cytomegalovirus exposure and HLA in healthy donors. Measured with immunoSEQ multiplex PCR; TCRdb has only the in-frame clones, and not every one. The table includes under 150,000 clones, about four fifths detected once. Sequencing was performed on PBMCs. Receptor source: a young man in good health and CMV-seronegative. CDR3s include the opening cysteine and the closing phenylalanine or tryptophan. D genes are given only for firm matches. Rows give clone size only sometimes, using once, few, many, or a class for an expanded clone.

>TRBD1|-|TRBV18|TRBJ1-2
CASSPGQGAAGYTF
TGTGCCAGCTCACCAGGTCAGGGGGCGGCTGGCTACACCTTC
>-|-|TRBV25-1|TRBJ2-3
CASSEGGLSDTQYF
TGTGCCAGCAGTGAAGGCGGGCTGTCGGATACGCAGTATTTT
>-|few|TRBV28|TRBJ2-6
CASSLRGPFSVGANVLTF
TGTGCCAGCAGCCTCCGGGGTCCCTTCTCGGTAGGGGCCAACGTCCTGACTTTC
>-|-|TRBV10-2|TRBJ2-1
CASSDSGNEQFF
TGCGCCAGCAGTGACTCAGGCAATGAGCAGTTCTTC
>TRBD2|-|TRBV27|TRBJ2-1
CASSSVPSLAGVNEQFF
TGTGCCAGCAGCTCCGTCCCCAGCCTAGCGGGAGTCAATGAGCAGTTCTTC
>-|-|TRBV7-3|TRBJ2-1
CASSFREGEQFF
TGTGCCAGCAGCTTCAGGGAAGGTGAGCAGTTCTTC
>TRBD1|-|TRBV6-5|TRBJ1-5
CASGGTGNQPQHF
TGTGCCAGCGGAGGGACAGGGAATCAGCCCCAGCATTTT
>-|-|TRBV2|TRBJ2-3
CASREGHGTDTQYF
TGTGCCAGCAGGGAGGGCCACGGCACAGATACGCAGTATTTT
>TRBD1|-|TRBV7-9|TRBJ1-2
CASSRDLGGMSYTF
TGTGCCAGCAGCCGGGACCTAGGGGGCATGAGCTACACCTTC
>-|-|TRBV5-1|TRBJ2-2
CASSRDRNTGELFF
TGCGCCAGCTCGCGGGACAGGAACACCGGGGAGCTGTTTTTT
>TRBD1|-|TRBV28|TRBJ2-5
CASSPLPGQGAEETQYF
TGTGCCAGCAGTCCCCTGCCGGGACAGGGGGCCGAAGAGACCCAGTACTTC
>TRBD2|once|TRBV28|TRBJ2-7
CASSRREGAPAEQYF
TGTGCCAGCAGTCGGCGGGAGGGGGCGCCAGCCGAGCAGTACTTC
>-|-|TRBV12-2|TRBJ2-3
CASRLPTSTDTQYF
TGTGCAAGTCGCCTACCAACTAGCACAGATACGCAGTATTTT
>-|-|TRBV7-8|TRBJ2-5
CASSPRQVQETQYF
TGTGCCAGCAGCCCCAGGCAGGTCCAAGAGACCCAGTACTTC
>-|-|TRBV30|TRBJ1-2
CAWSKEGGGHNYGYTF
TGTGCCTGGAGTAAGGAGGGTGGAGGTCATAACTATGGCTACACCTTC
>TRBD2|-|TRBV6-5|TRBJ2-5
CASSGLAGGEETQYF
TGTGCCAGCAGTGGACTAGCGGGGGGCGAAGAGACCCAGTACTTC
>-|-|TRBV5-6|TRBJ2-7
CASSPLDSSYEQYF
TGTGCCAGCAGCCCCCTGGACAGCTCCTACGAGCAGTACTTC
>-|-|TRBV19|TRBJ1-1
CASSMKQNTEAFF
TGTGCCAGTAGTATGAAGCAGAACACTGAAGCTTTCTTT
>-|-|TRBV5-6|TRBJ2-7
CASSVAGGEQYF
TGTGCCAGCAGCGTCGCCGGGGGTGAGCAGTACTTC
>TRBD1|-|TRBV5-6|TRBJ2-5
CASSFSGTGGQETQYF
TGTGCCAGCAGCTTCTCCGGGACAGGGGGACAAGAGACCCAGTACTTC
>TRBD2|once|TRBV28|TRBJ2-3
CASREGLAKDTQYF
TGTGCCAGCAGAGAGGGACTAGCTAAAGATACGCAGTATTTT
>TRBD2|-|TRBV7-8|TRBJ2-3
CASTLQTSGGPRRTADTQYF
TGTGCCAGCACCCTACAGACTAGCGGGGGGCCGAGACGTACTGCAGATACGCAGTATTTT
>TRBD2|-|TRBV4-2|TRBJ2-3
CASSQGVGGGSTDTQYF
TGTGCCAGCAGCCAAGGGGTGGGCGGGGGTTCTACAGATACGCAGTATTTT
>TRBD1|-|TRBV28|TRBJ2-7
CATSTGALYEQYF
TGTGCCACCTCGACAGGGGCCCTCTACGAGCAGTACTTC
>TRBD1|-|TRBV28|TRBJ1-5
CASSSLGTGGNQPQHF
TGTGCCAGCAGCTCCTTGGGGACAGGGGGCAATCAGCCCCAGCATTTT
>-|-|TRBV6-5|TRBJ1-1
CASSRVNRRSEAFF
TGTGCCAGCAGTCGAGTGAACCGCCGTTCTGAAGCTTTCTTT